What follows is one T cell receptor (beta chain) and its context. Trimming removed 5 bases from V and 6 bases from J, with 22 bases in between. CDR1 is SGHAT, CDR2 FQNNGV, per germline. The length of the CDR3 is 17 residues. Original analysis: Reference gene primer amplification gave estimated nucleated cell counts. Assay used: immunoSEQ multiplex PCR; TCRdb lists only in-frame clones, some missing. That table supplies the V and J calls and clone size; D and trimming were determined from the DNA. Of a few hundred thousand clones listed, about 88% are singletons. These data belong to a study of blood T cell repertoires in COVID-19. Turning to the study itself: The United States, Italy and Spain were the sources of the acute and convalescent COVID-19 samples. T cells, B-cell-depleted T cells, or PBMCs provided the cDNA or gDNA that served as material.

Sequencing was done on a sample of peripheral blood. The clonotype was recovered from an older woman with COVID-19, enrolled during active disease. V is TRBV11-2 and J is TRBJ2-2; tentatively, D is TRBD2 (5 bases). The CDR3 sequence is CASSPKPGPSGAGELFF. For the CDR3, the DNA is TGTGCCAGCAGCCCGAAACCGGGCCCCAGCGGAGCCGGGGAGCTGTTTTTT.